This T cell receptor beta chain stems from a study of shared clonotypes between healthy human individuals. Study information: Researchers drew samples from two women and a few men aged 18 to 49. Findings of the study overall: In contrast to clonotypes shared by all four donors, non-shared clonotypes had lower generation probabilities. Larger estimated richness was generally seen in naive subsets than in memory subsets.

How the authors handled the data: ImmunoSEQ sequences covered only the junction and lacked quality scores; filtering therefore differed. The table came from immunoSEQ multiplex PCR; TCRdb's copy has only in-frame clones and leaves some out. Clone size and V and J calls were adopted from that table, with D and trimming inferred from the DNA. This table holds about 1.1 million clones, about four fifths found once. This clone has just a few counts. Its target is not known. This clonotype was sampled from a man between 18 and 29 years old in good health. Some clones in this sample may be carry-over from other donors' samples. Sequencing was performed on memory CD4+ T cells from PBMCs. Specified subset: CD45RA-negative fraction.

The CDR3 nucleotides read TGCAGTGCCTCCGCCCAAGAGACCCAGTACTTC. Protein sequence: CSASAQETQYF. The chain is built from TRBV20-1 and TRBJ2-5; D gene unclear. V was clipped by 6 bases and J by 1 base, with 6 bases between them. Germline V gene sequence: CDR1 DFQATT, CDR2 SNEGSKA (reference sequence). The CDR3 is made up of 11 amino acids.